These 14 T cell receptor beta chains originate from one sample sequenced in a study of shared clonotypes between healthy human individuals. Selected positively for CCR7 and CD45RO-negative, naive CD8 cells excluded terminally differentiated effector memory CD45RA+ cells. Generated by immunoSEQ multiplex PCR, the TCRdb table keeps only in-frame clones and is missing some. The sample includes about 2.1 million clones, about 94% of them seen just once. Sequencing input: naive CD8+ T cells from PBMCs. These receptors were collected from a man younger than 35 in good health. Some clones in this sample may be carry-over from other donors' samples.

Turning to this clone: This CDR3 is also generated by other DNA sequences in the sample. The chain combines TRBV5-1 with TRBJ2-7, with D unclear. Germline values: CDR1 SGHRS, CDR2 YFSETQ. V dropped 4 bases and J dropped 0 bases, with 8 bases sitting between them. The CDR3 contains 13 residues. In nucleotides, the CDR3 is TGCGCCAGCAGCCCGACTGGCTCCTACGAGCAGTACTTC. Translation gives CASSPTGSYEQYF.

This chain joins TRBV21-1 and TRBJ2-3; TRBD1 is the table's D call, not checked against the DNA. TRBV21-1 is deemed a pseudogene. The CDR3 is 16 amino acids. The CDR3 nucleotides are TGTGCCAGCAACACCCCCCCGCAGGGCAGCACAGATACGCAGTATTTT. Its protein is CASNTPPQGSTDTQYF.

This chain links TRBV11-1 with TRBJ2-1; 11 bases are a match to TRBD2. The V and J ends lost 5 bases and 9 bases, in that order; junction bases with no gene match: 9. The germline gives CDR1 SGHAT, CDR2 FQDESV (reference sequence). The CDR3 is 15 residues long. CDR3 residues: CASSTLAGVYIEQFF. CDR3 nucleotides: TGTGCCAGCAGCACACTAGCGGGAGTGTATATTGAGCAGTTCTTC.

Comments on this clone: This same CDR3 is encoded by further DNA sequences in the sample. J is TRBJ2-7 and V is TRBV27; D perhaps matches TRBD2 (6 bases). The germline V and J ends were trimmed by 3 bases and 1 base, with 10 bases remaining between them. The V gene's germline CDR1 is MNHEY and CDR2 SMNVEV (reference sequence). The CDR3 covers 14 residues. This CDR3 reads CASSFGGSSYEQYF. CDR3 DNA sequence: TGTGCCAGCAGTTTTGGGGGGTCTTCCTACGAGCAGTACTTC.

The chain employs TRBV4-3 and TRBJ1-1; 10 nucleotides align to TRBD1. V lost 4 bases to trimming and J lost 4 bases; unmatched junction nucleotides: 6. The CDR3 sequence is 15 residues long. CDR1 LGHNA and CDR2 YSLEER come from the germline V gene. Here the CDR3 reads CASSPGQGLVTEAFF. The CDR3 bases are TGCGCCAGCAGCCCGGGACAGGGGTTGGTCACTGAAGCTTTCTTT.

This chain links TRBV13 with TRBJ2-3; D is uncertain. Germline V gene data show CDR1 as PRHDT and CDR2 as FYEKMQ (reference sequence). Trimming shortened V by 6 bases and J by 9 bases, and 13 bases separated the two germline ends. The CDR3 runs 12 residues. CDR3 DNA sequence: TGTGCCAGCAGTAAACGAGAAAAGACGCAGTATTTT. It is translated as CASSKREKTQYF.

This clone has more than one count but fewer than ten. The chain recombines TRBV13 with TRBJ2-1; TRBD2 agrees at 13 bases. The CDR3 covers 17 residues. Germline V gene data show CDR1 as PRHDT and CDR2 as FYEKMQ (reference sequence). Trimming took 5 bases from V and 2 from J; bases not matched to a gene: 6. In DNA, the CDR3 is TGTGCCAGCAGCACCAAACTAGCGGGAGGGACCTACAATGAGCAGTTCTTC. The encoded protein is CASSTKLAGGTYNEQFF.

V and J are TRBV29-1 and TRBJ2-7; TRBD1 matches 9 bases. This CDR3 is 13 amino acids long. Germline trimming cut 7 bases from V and 6 bases from J; bases unmatched to any gene: 10. In germline, CDR1 is SQVTM, CDR2 ANQGSEA. CDR3 in amino acids: CSAPGQGVGEQYF. CDR3 nucleotide sequence: TGCAGCGCCCCGGGACAGGGAGTGGGCGAGCAGTACTTC.

DNA of the CDR3: TGTGCCAGCAGCCTTAATGCAGGGGCCTACAATGAGCAGTTCTTC. Its translation is CASSLNAGAYNEQFF. The V gene is TRBV7-2, the J gene TRBJ2-1, with D perhaps matching TRBD1 (6 bases). Trimming shortened V by 5 bases and J by 2 bases, and 13 bases separated the two germline ends. Germline lookup yields CDR1 SGHTA and CDR2 FQGNSA. This CDR3 has 15 amino acids.

V and J are TRBV4-3 and TRBJ2-1; D gene uncertain. The CDR3 runs 14 residues. V was pared by 0 bases and J by 9 bases, with 12 bases between. Germline CDR1 and CDR2: LGHNA and YSLEER. CDR3 residues: CASSQDSPWGEQFF. The CDR3 region has the DNA TGCGCCAGCAGCCAAGACAGTCCTTGGGGTGAGCAGTTCTTC.

V is TRBV10-2 and J is TRBJ2-3, with D uncertain. V lost 0 bases to trimming and J lost 2 bases, with 12 bases between them. Germline CDR1 WSHSY, CDR2 SAAADI. This CDR3 is built from 16 residues. CDR3 DNA sequence: TGCGCCAGCAGTGAGTCATGGGTGATGGACACAGATACGCAGTATTTT. This sequence encodes CASSESWVMDTDTQYF.

The chain employs TRBV4-3 and TRBJ2-3; TRBD2 is a possible D gene (6 bases). CDR3 size: 16 residues. Germline V gene data show CDR1 as LGHNA and CDR2 as YSLEER. The V end lost 4 bases, the J end lost 0 bases, and 14 bases lay between the germline ends. The CDR3 DNA is TGCGCCAGCAGCCCCCGACGGGAGAGAAGCACAGATACGCAGTATTTT. Protein: CASSPRRERSTDTQYF.

This clone was seen just once. The chain couples TRBV18 to TRBJ2-7; tentatively, D is TRBD2 (5 bases). There are 16 residues in the CDR3. V was cut by 3 bases and J by 0 bases, with 15 bases left in between. The V gene's germline CDR1 is KGHSH and CDR2 LQKENI. The CDR3 region is CASSPKIREHSYEQYF. The CDR3 DNA is TGTGCCAGCTCACCGAAGATTAGGGAGCACTCCTACGAGCAGTACTTC.

A note on this clone: Additional DNA sequences in this sample encode the identical CDR3. The rearrangement links TRBV27 to TRBJ2-7; D is undetermined. The V gene lost 3 bases and the J gene lost 3 bases, with 9 bases spanning the gap. This CDR3 spans 13 amino acids. Germline values: CDR1 MNHEY, CDR2 SMNVEV (reference sequence). The CDR3 DNA reads as TGTGCCAGCAGTTTTGGGCGGTACTACGAGCAGTACTTC. It specifies CASSFGRYYEQYF.